This T cell receptor beta chain was profiled in a study of cytomegalovirus exposure and HLA in healthy donors. The CDR3 is 14 amino acids. V trimming: 7 bases; J trimming: 2 bases; junction bases outside the gene matches: 7. Germline-derived CDR1 and CDR2 are LNHDA and SQIVND (reference sequence). The PCR contained 60 Vbeta and 13 Jbeta primers. Clones were read by immunoSEQ multiplex PCR, and TCRdb kept only the in-frame ones, dropping some. The sample lists 95,000 to 150,000 clones, 77% seen once, with around 4% in the top ten. Overall study results and limits: With later analysis, a missense DCLRE1C variant became linked to TCR beta V- and J-gene trimming.

Notes on this clone: No antigen is known for it.

Sequencing input: PBMCs. The sequence derives from a human donor in good health. This rearrangement joins TRBV19 to TRBJ1-1, with 7 bases fitting TRBD1. CDR3 protein: CASTWDRINTEAFF. CDR3 DNA sequence: TGTGCCAGTACCTGGGACAGAATTAACACTGAAGCTTTCTTT.